The following is a TCR beta chain sequence with its context. Its antigen remains unidentified. This sample is drawn from a study of graft-versus-host responses after intestinal transplantation. Findings and limits, study-wide: Some patients had graft-donor T cell macrochimerism. In their allografts, the ratios of graft-versus-host to host-versus-graft T cell clones were high.

The CDR3 contains 15 residues. Germline loops: CDR1 MNHEY, CDR2 SVGAGI. Trimming took 0 bases from V and 14 from J; bases not matched to a gene: 10. The method was immunoSEQ multiplex PCR; TCRdb's version includes in-frame clones alone and lacks a portion of them. This table has more than 70,000 clones, approximately 80% appearing once. The receptor was derived from a human donor who received an intestinal transplant. The chain uses TRBV6-5 and TRBJ1-6; 7 bases map to TRBD1. The sample here was unstimulated CD4+ T cells sorted from spleen or lymph node cells, taken before intestinal transplant. CDR3 nucleotide sequence: TGTGCCAGCAGTTACTCGGGGACAGCCGAGGGCACCCTCCACTTT. Its translation is CASSYSGTAEGTLHF.